This passage covers 18 T cell receptor beta chains from one sample sequenced in a study of T cell responses to AZD1222 COVID-19 vaccine. This table comes from immunoSEQ multiplex PCR, and its TCRdb copy is limited to in-frame clones, with some not included. Here the sample spans 130,000 to 150,000 clones, approximately 92% being singletons. The source material was peripheral blood, sampled on day 0 of AZD1222 vaccination. These receptors all come from an adult in good health.

This clone was counted only a few times. The chain recombines TRBV6-5 with TRBJ2-7, with a possible D match to TRBD1 (5 bases). Trimming took 0 bases from V and 4 from J, leaving 10 bases between them. The CDR3 is 14 amino acids. CDR1 and CDR2 (germline): MNHEY, SVGAGI. CDR3 DNA: TGTGCCAGCAGTTACTCGACTGGGGCATACGAGCAGTACTTC. This sequence encodes CASSYSTGAYEQYF.

This chain connects TRBV19 to TRBJ2-7; the D is unclear. CDR1 and CDR2 (germline): LNHDA, SQIVND (reference sequence). V was pared by 3 bases and J by 3 bases, with 9 bases between. The CDR3 is made up of 13 amino acids. The CDR3 nucleotides are TGTGCCAGTAGTATCACCCTTTTCTACGAGCAGTACTTC. It codes for CASSITLFYEQYF.

This rearrangement joins TRBV28 to TRBJ2-7; D perhaps matches TRBD2 (6 bases). Germline V gives CDR1 MDHEN, CDR2 SYDVKM. The CDR3 covers 13 residues. The V end was cut by 5 bases, the J end by 5 bases, with 13 bases between. CDR3 loop: CASSVAGGNEQYF. CDR3 sequence (DNA): TGTGCCAGCAGTGTGGCTGGCGGGAACGAGCAGTACTTC. The full variable domain, its missing parts supplied by reference TRBV28 and TRBJ2-7, is DVKVTQSSRYLVKRTGEKVFLECVQDMDHENMFWYRQDPGLGLRLIYFSYDVKMKEKGDIPEGYSVSREKKERFSLILESASTNQTSMYLCASSVAGGNEQYFGPGTRLTVT.

This chain joins TRBV28 and TRBJ1-3; a possible D gene is TRBD1 (5 bases). The CDR3 is 15 amino acids. Germline V lookup: CDR1 MDHEN, CDR2 SYDVKM. V gave up 5 bases and J gave up 2 bases, with 13 bases separating them. The CDR3 loop reads CASSPGRGAGNTIYF. The CDR3 DNA is TGTGCCAGCAGTCCCGGAAGGGGAGCTGGAAACACCATATATTTT.

The chain couples TRBV4-2 to TRBJ2-1; TRBD2 aligns across 9 bases. The CDR3 covers 19 residues. Germline trimming cut 2 bases from V and 2 bases from J; bases unmatched to any gene: 13. The germline CDR1 and CDR2 sequences are LGHNA and YNFKEQ. CDR3 region: CASSQSPLTTSGTYNEQFF. CDR3 DNA: TGTGCCAGCAGCCAAAGCCCCTTGACGACTAGCGGCACCTACAATGAGCAGTTCTTC.

J is TRBJ1-3 and V is TRBV7-9; the D gene is possibly TRBD1 (6 bases). Deletions cut 1 base from V and 8 bases from J, with 6 bases between. The CDR3 length is 12 residues. CDR1 and CDR2 (germline): SEHNR, FQNEAQ (reference sequence). This CDR3 is CASSLEGDTIYF. The CDR3 DNA reads as TGTGCCAGCAGCTTAGAGGGGGACACCATATATTTT.

The chain has TRBV5-1 and TRBJ2-2; 8 bases line up with TRBD2. The CDR3 consists of 15 residues. V was clipped by 5 bases and J by 4 bases; unmatched bases: 7. CDR1 and CDR2 from the germline V gene are SGHRS and YFSETQ. CDR3 in amino acids: CASSREAGVTGELFF. In nucleotides, the CDR3 is TGCGCCAGCAGTAGGGAAGCGGGAGTCACCGGGGAGCTGTTTTTT.

V and J are TRBV15 and TRBJ1-2; 7 bases align to TRBD1. With V trimmed by 3 bases and J by 3 bases, 1 base remained unmatched. Germline V lookup: CDR1 LNHNV, CDR2 YYDKDF (reference sequence). This CDR3 has 13 amino acids. The CDR3 here is CATSSGQDYGYTF. The DNA for the CDR3 is TGTGCCACCAGCAGCGGACAGGACTATGGCTACACCTTC.

The V gene is TRBV9, the J gene TRBJ1-1; D ambiguous. The CDR3 length is 15 residues. The V end lost 0 bases, the J end lost 0 bases, and 9 bases lay between the germline ends. Per the germline V gene, CDR1 is SGDLS and CDR2 is YYNGEE. DNA of the CDR3: TGTGCCAGCAGCGTAGGTCCGAGCATGAACACTGAAGCTTTCTTT. It translates to CASSVGPSMNTEAFF.

A single count supports this clone. V is TRBV25-1 and J is TRBJ2-5; no clear D. Trimming cost V 3 bases and J 5 bases, with 19 bases left between them. CDR1 and CDR2 from the germline V gene are MGHDK and SYGVNS. The CDR3 covers 16 residues. The CDR3 is CASSDPVLGDSETQYF. The CDR3 coding sequence is TGTGCCAGCAGTGACCCCGTCTTGGGTGATTCGGAGACCCAGTACTTC.

This chain joins TRBV6-1 and TRBJ2-7; TRBD1 matches at 7 bases. From germline, CDR1 is MNHNS and CDR2 SASEGT. V lost 0 bases and J lost 11; bases outside the gene matches: 13. This CDR3 comprises 15 residues. CDR3 residues: CASSEARGIYGRKYF. The CDR3 region has the DNA TGTGCCAGCAGTGAAGCCAGGGGGATCTATGGCCGAAAGTACTTC.

This chain joins TRBV11-2 and TRBJ2-7; 8 nucleotides line up with TRBD2. The CDR3 totals 17 residues. J lost 1 base, V lost 5 bases, and 13 bases had no gene match. Germline assignment: CDR1 SGHAT and CDR2 FQNNGV. CDR3 bases: TGTGCCAGCAGCCGACGACTTGTGTCGGGAGGGTCCTACGAGCAGTACTTC. The encoded protein is CASSRRLVSGGSYEQYF.

This clone was picked up a small number of times. The chain joins TRBV6-2 or TRBV6-3 to TRBJ1-5; D gene unclear. Trimming stripped 4 bases from V and 6 bases from J, with 10 bases between. There are 13 residues in the CDR3. Per the germline V gene, CDR1 is MNHEY and CDR2 is SVGEGT. The CDR3 loop reads CASSFGARQPQHF. CDR3 DNA sequence: TGTGCCAGCAGTTTTGGCGCCCGTCAGCCCCAGCATTTT.

The V call is TRBV14, the J call TRBJ1-2, with a weak D call TRBD1 (5 bases). CDR3 length: 13 amino acids. The ends were cut back, 4 bases at V and 6 bases at J, with 12 bases in the middle. From germline, CDR1 is SGHDN and CDR2 FVKESK. The DNA of the CDR3 is TGTGCCAGCAGCCCCGATAGGGGACATGGCTACACCTTC. Amino acid sequence: CASSPDRGHGYTF.

The chain couples TRBV12-3 or TRBV12-4 to TRBJ1-1; D may be TRBD1 (5 bases). The CDR3 sequence is 12 residues long. Trimming removed 6 bases at V and 6 bases at J, with 11 bases between. For the CDR3, the DNA is TGTGCCAGCAGCCCACTGACAGCTGAAGCTTTCTTT. As protein: CASSPLTAEAFF.

This clone came up once. This rearrangement joins TRBV28 to TRBJ1-1, with D perhaps matching TRBD1 (5 bases). CDR3 size: 15 residues. CDR1 is MDHEN, CDR2 SYDVKM, per germline. V was trimmed by 6 bases and J by 4 bases, leaving 18 bases between them. In DNA form, the CDR3 reads TGTGCCAGCAGCCCCCACCCCCCGAGGGGCACTGAAGCTTTCTTT. Amino acids: CASSPHPPRGTEAFF.

The chain recombines TRBV5-6 with TRBJ2-1, with TRBD2 matching 7 bases. The CDR3 runs 16 residues. Germline trimming cut 1 base from V and 2 bases from J; bases unmatched to any gene: 6. CDR1 and CDR2 (germline): SGHDT, YYEEEE. CDR3 bases: TGTGCCAGCAGCTTGTTGCCTAGCGGCGCCTACAATGAGCAGTTCTTC. Residues: CASSLLPSGAYNEQFF.

The chain joins TRBV7-2 to TRBJ1-1, with D perhaps TRBD1 (5 bases). The CDR3 consists of 13 residues. Trimming cost V 5 bases and J 0 bases, with 7 bases left between them. The germline V gene encodes CDR1 SGHTA and CDR2 FQGNSA. CDR3 sequence (DNA): TGTGCCAGCAGCGCCAGGGTGAACACTGAAGCTTTCTTT. It specifies CASSARVNTEAFF.